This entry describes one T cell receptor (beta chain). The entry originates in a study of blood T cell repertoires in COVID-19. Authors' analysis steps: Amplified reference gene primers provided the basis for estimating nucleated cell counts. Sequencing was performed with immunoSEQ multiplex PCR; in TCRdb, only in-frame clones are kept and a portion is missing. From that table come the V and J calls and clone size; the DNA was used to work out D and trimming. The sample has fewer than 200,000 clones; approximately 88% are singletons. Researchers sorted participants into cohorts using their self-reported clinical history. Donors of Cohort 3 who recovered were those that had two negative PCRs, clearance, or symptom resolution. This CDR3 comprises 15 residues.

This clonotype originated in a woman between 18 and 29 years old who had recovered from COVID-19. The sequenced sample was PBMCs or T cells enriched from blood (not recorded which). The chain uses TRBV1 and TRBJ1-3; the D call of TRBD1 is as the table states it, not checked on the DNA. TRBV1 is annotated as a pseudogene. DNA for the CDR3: TGCACCAGCAGCCCGGGACAGGGTTTTGGAAACACCATATATTTT. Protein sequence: CTSSPGQGFGNTIYF.